These 31 T cell receptor beta chains share one sample of origin, sequenced in a study of cytomegalovirus exposure and HLA in healthy donors. The PCR ran on 60 Vbeta and 13 Jbeta primers. This table comes from immunoSEQ multiplex PCR, and its TCRdb copy is limited to in-frame clones, with some not included. This sample has approximately 100,000 clones, with roughly four fifths found just once. Sequences were obtained from PBMCs. These receptors all come from a male donor in good health and CMV-seropositive.

The chain combines TRBV7-3 with TRBJ2-1; TRBD2 matches 7 bases. J was trimmed by 4 bases and V by 5 bases; bases with no gene match: 2. The CDR3 is made up of 13 amino acids. The germline V gene encodes CDR1 SGHTA and CDR2 FQGTGA. CDR3 region: CASSPGGYNEQFF. The CDR3 nucleotides read TGTGCCAGCAGCCCGGGGGGATACAATGAGCAGTTCTTC.

The rearrangement links TRBV2 to TRBJ1-3; no firm D call. Germline loops: CDR1 SNHLY, CDR2 FYNNEI. Trimming took 4 bases from V and 2 from J, leaving 6 bases between them. The CDR3 covers 13 residues. The CDR3 DNA reads TGTGCCAGCAGTGTGGCTCCTGGAAACACCATATATTTT. This gives the protein CASSVAPGNTIYF. The complete variable domain, with remaining parts taken from reference TRBV2 and TRBJ1-3, reads EPEVTQTPSHQVTQMGQEVILRCVPISNHLYFYWYRQILGQKVEFLVSFYNNEISEKSEIFDDQFSVERPDGSNFTLKIRSTKLEDSAMYFCASSVAPGNTIYFGEGSWLTVV.

The rearrangement uses TRBV4-2 and TRBJ2-5, with 10 bases that match TRBD2. V was clipped by 0 bases and J by 2 bases; unmatched bases: 6. The CDR3 contains 17 residues. Germline V gene data show CDR1 as LGHNA and CDR2 as YNFKEQ. In DNA form, the CDR3 reads TGTGCCAGCAGCCAAGATCCCCTAGCGGGGGTTCAAGAGACCCAGTACTTC. Translated, it gives CASSQDPLAGVQETQYF.

The chain recombines TRBV27 with TRBJ2-7; 7 bases are shared with TRBD2. Per the germline V gene, CDR1 is MNHEY and CDR2 is SMNVEV (reference sequence). This CDR3 is 13 amino acids long. V shed 5 bases, J shed 4 bases, and the junction held 5 bases outside the gene matches. Here the CDR3 reads CASSLGGEYEQYF. As DNA, the CDR3 is TGTGCCAGCAGTCTTGGGGGGGAGTACGAGCAGTACTTC.

The V call is TRBV11-2, the J call TRBJ2-3; 8 bases are shared with TRBD1. CDR3 length: 15 amino acids. The germline gives CDR1 SGHAT, CDR2 FQNNGV. V lost 4 bases, J lost 2 bases, and 5 bases stayed unmatched. CDR3 sequence (DNA): TGTGCCAGCAGCTCCGGACAGGGCGACACAGATACGCAGTATTTT. This codes for CASSSGQGDTDTQYF.

The rearrangement links TRBV6-5 to TRBJ2-2; D ambiguous. The CDR3 is 15 residues long. The V gene lost 0 bases and the J gene lost 7 bases, with 12 bases spanning the gap. Germline-derived CDR1 and CDR2 are MNHEY and SVGAGI. The CDR3 nucleotides read TGTGCCAGCAGTTACTCAAATTGGAGAATCGGGGAGCTGTTTTTT. It specifies CASSYSNWRIGELFF.

The CDR3 region is CASSPPGTAGNTIYF. The CDR3 DNA reads as TGTGCCAGCTCACCACCGGGTACAGCTGGAAACACCATATATTTT. The chain links TRBV18 to TRBJ1-3; D not certain. Germline V CDR1 and CDR2: KGHSH, LQKENI. The CDR3 loop spans 15 amino acids. V lost 0 bases, J lost 2 bases, and 8 bases lay in between.

The sample holds many counts of this clone. The rearrangement links TRBV5-5 to TRBJ1-4; D gene uncertain. The germline V gene encodes CDR1 SGHKS and CDR2 YYEKEE (reference sequence). With 0 bases removed from V and 7 bases from J, the gap between germline ends came to 10 bases. There are 14 residues in the CDR3. The CDR3 is CASSLGEGSEKLFF. The CDR3 DNA sequence: TGTGCCAGCAGCTTGGGAGAGGGAAGTGAAAAACTGTTTTTT.

The rearrangement uses TRBV5-8 and TRBJ1-6; a possible D gene is TRBD1 (5 bases). Per the germline V gene, CDR1 is SGHTS and CDR2 is YDEGEE. Trimming cost V 4 bases and J 10 bases, with 24 bases left between them. The CDR3 totals 17 residues. CDR3 protein: CASSQLRGTRSGSPLHF. Here the CDR3 DNA reads TGTGCCAGCAGCCAACTGCGGGGGACCCGCTCGGGCTCACCCCTCCACTTT.

The chain joins TRBV11-2 to TRBJ2-1; 8 bases are shared with TRBD1. Germline trimming cut 0 bases from V and 8 bases from J; bases unmatched to any gene: 3. CDR1 is SGHAT and CDR2 is FQNNGV in the germline V gene. The CDR3 consists of 14 residues. The CDR3 sequence: CASSLEGTGYEQFF. The CDR3 DNA reads TGTGCCAGCAGCTTAGAGGGGACAGGATATGAGCAGTTCTTC.

This sequence joins TRBV6-1 and TRBJ2-2; 7 bases agree with TRBD1. This CDR3 spans 14 amino acids. Trimming cost V 7 bases and J 3 bases; bases outside gene matches: 5. Germline CDR1 reads MNHNS; CDR2 reads SASEGT. The CDR3 nucleotides are TGTGCCAGCAACCGACAGGGTGACACCGGGGAGCTGTTTTTT. Translated, it gives CASNRQGDTGELFF.

The chain links TRBV4-1 to TRBJ2-1, with D perhaps matching TRBD1 (6 bases). Trimming removed 2 bases from V and 6 bases from J, with 11 bases in between. Per germline, CDR1 MGHRA and CDR2 YSYEKL. This CDR3 contains 14 residues. Here the CDR3 DNA reads TGCGCCAGCAGCCAAACAACAGGGCTCAATGAGCAGTTCTTC. Amino acids: CASSQTTGLNEQFF.

V gene TRBV5-1 combines with J gene TRBJ2-7, with TRBD2 as a possible D gene (5 bases). Per germline, CDR1 SGHRS and CDR2 YFSETQ. The CDR3 sequence is 14 residues long. The V end was cut by 3 bases, the J end by 7 bases, with 17 bases between. CDR3 coding DNA: TGCGCCAGCAGCTCCACAGTGGGTTCGGGAGAGCAGTACTTC. Translated: CASSSTVGSGEQYF.

The chain is built from TRBV25-1 and TRBJ2-6; D might be TRBD2 (6 bases). This CDR3 spans 16 amino acids. In germline, CDR1 is MGHDK, CDR2 SYGVNS. Trimming left V 3 bases short and J 0 bases short, with 9 bases between. The CDR3 DNA reads as TGTGCCAGCAGTGAGGCGGGGAGCTCTGGGGCCAACGTCCTGACTTTC. Translation gives CASSEAGSSGANVLTF.

The J gene is TRBJ2-5, the V gene TRBV5-8, with 8 positions matching TRBD2. The V gene end was trimmed by 5 bases and the J gene end by 3 bases; junction bases not matched to a gene: 12. The CDR3 length is 16 residues. CDR1 SGHTS and CDR2 YDEGEE come from the germline V gene. Here the CDR3 reads CASRPTGGPREETQYF. The CDR3 coding sequence is TGTGCCAGCAGACCAACGGGGGGGCCAAGGGAAGAGACCCAGTACTTC.

This clone has only a few counts. The chain links TRBV19 to TRBJ1-3, with D uncertain. Per germline, CDR1 LNHDA and CDR2 SQIVND (reference sequence). The V gene lost 3 bases and the J gene lost 0 bases, with 9 bases spanning the gap. CDR3 length: 15 amino acids. The CDR3 DNA reads as TGTGCCAGTAGTATGGGCACCCGCTCTGGAAACACCATATATTTT. Translating it yields CASSMGTRSGNTIYF.

The V and J genes are TRBV30 and TRBJ1-1, with D possibly matching TRBD1 (6 bases). Trimming left V 4 bases short and J 1 base short, with 10 bases between. The CDR3 covers 13 residues. Germline assignment: CDR1 GTSNPN and CDR2 SVGIG (reference sequence). CDR3 sequence (DNA): TGTGCCTGGACGACAGGTTGGAACACTGAAGCTTTCTTT. Encoded protein: CAWTTGWNTEAFF.

V is TRBV7-2 and J is TRBJ1-5; D is unresolved. The CDR3 runs 13 residues. The germline V and J ends were trimmed by 2 bases and 4 bases, with 6 bases remaining between them. CDR1 is SGHTA, CDR2 FQGNSA, per germline. CDR3 sequence (DNA): TGTGCCAGCAGCTTACGCAGAAATCAGCCCCAGCATTTT. Its translation: CASSLRRNQPQHF. The variable domain in full, with the rest retrieved from reference TRBV7-2 and TRBJ1-5, is GAGVSQSPSNKVTEKGKDVELRCDPISGHTALYWYRQSLGQGLEFLIYFQGNSAPDKSGLPSDRFSAERTGGSVSTLTIQRTQQEDSAVYLCASSLRRNQPQHFGDGTRLSIL.

The chain couples TRBV7-9 to TRBJ1-5, with 7 bases fitting TRBD1. The CDR3 sequence is 14 residues long. Germline assignment: CDR1 SEHNR and CDR2 FQNEAQ (reference sequence). V lost 0 bases and J lost 7; bases outside the gene matches: 3. The CDR3 DNA sequence: TGTGCCAGCAGCTTAGCTCCAGGGGGGCAGCCCCAGCATTTT. The encoded protein is CASSLAPGGQPQHF.

This clone was seen more than once but under ten times. The chain links TRBV6-5 to TRBJ1-1, with 8 bases matching TRBD1. CDR1 and CDR2 (germline): MNHEY, SVGAGI. V shed 6 bases and J 7 bases; nucleotides not matched to a gene: 7. The CDR3 consists of 13 residues. In nucleotides, the CDR3 is TGTGCCAGCAGAATAACAGGGGGAAGTGAAGCTTTCTTT. This gives the protein CASRITGGSEAFF.

The chain recombines TRBV27 with TRBJ2-7; D might be TRBD1 (6 bases). Germline CDR1 reads MNHEY; CDR2 reads SMNVEV (reference sequence). V lost 6 bases, J lost 3 bases, and 9 bases lay in between. The CDR3 spans 12 residues. The CDR3 region has the DNA TGTGCCAGCAGCAGGGGCAGCTACGAGCAGTACTTC. Encoded protein: CASSRGSYEQYF.

A few counts support this clone. The CDR3 loop reads CASRPSGGTSYEQYF. CDR3 coding DNA: TGTGCCAGCAGACCCTCCGGGGGGACCTCCTACGAGCAGTACTTC. The chain joins TRBV6-5 to TRBJ2-7; 7 positions match TRBD2. Per germline, CDR1 MNHEY and CDR2 SVGAGI. The CDR3 has 15 amino acids. V lost 6 bases, J lost 0 bases, and 8 bases stayed unmatched.

The chain recombines TRBV7-9 with TRBJ2-3; 7 bases are shared with TRBD2. The V segment lost 7 bases and the J segment 3 bases; nucleotides outside the gene matches: 13. From germline, CDR1 is SEHNR and CDR2 FQNEAQ (reference sequence). The CDR3 loop spans 16 amino acids. The CDR3 is CASTFPRGVKTDTQYF. The CDR3 DNA reads as TGTGCCAGCACCTTCCCTCGGGGGGTGAAGACAGATACGCAGTATTTT.

The V and J genes are TRBV29-1 and TRBJ1-1, with no clear D. The V gene's germline CDR1 is SQVTM and CDR2 ANQGSEA. The V and J ends lost 3 bases and 0 bases respectively, with 5 bases between them. The CDR3 runs 12 residues. In nucleotides, the CDR3 is TGCAGCGTTGACCGGGTGAACACTGAAGCTTTCTTT. It yields the protein CSVDRVNTEAFF.

As regards this clone: Other nucleotide sequences in the sample specify the same CDR3. The gene calls are TRBV11-2 and TRBJ2-7, with D perhaps TRBD1 (5 bases). Germline V gives CDR1 SGHAT, CDR2 FQNNGV. The CDR3 spans 15 residues. V was cut by 3 bases and J by 3 bases, with 15 bases left in between. DNA for the CDR3: TGTGCCAGCAGCTTGTCGAGAGACAGCTTCTACGAGCAGTACTTC. Amino acids: CASSLSRDSFYEQYF.

This rearrangement joins TRBV2 to TRBJ2-7; 7 positions agree with TRBD1. V lost 7 bases to trimming and J lost 2 bases; unmatched junction nucleotides: 8. The CDR3 covers 14 residues. Per the germline V gene, CDR1 is SNHLY and CDR2 is FYNNEI. The CDR3 coding sequence is TGTGCCAGCACAGGGTGGGACAGTCCCTACGAGCAGTACTTC. This sequence encodes CASTGWDSPYEQYF.

CDR3 nucleotides: TGTGCCAGCAGTGTACAGGACAGTTTGTCAACTAATGAAAAACTGTTTTTT. Amino acid sequence: CASSVQDSLSTNEKLFF. The rearrangement uses TRBV2 and TRBJ1-4; possible D gene TRBD1, 6 bases. The CDR3 totals 17 residues. Deletions cut 4 bases from V and 0 bases from J, with 15 bases between. Germline CDR1 SNHLY, CDR2 FYNNEI.

The chain recombines TRBV7-2 with TRBJ2-3; the D is unclear. The ends were cut back, 5 bases at V and 6 bases at J, with 9 bases in the middle. The CDR3 covers 12 residues. CDR1 SGHTA and CDR2 FQGNSA come from the germline V gene. The CDR3 nucleotides are TGTGCCAGCAGCCCCCAGATGGATACGCAGTATTTT. Translation: CASSPQMDTQYF. The variable domain in full, completed from reference TRBV7-2 and TRBJ2-3, reads GAGVSQSPSNKVTEKGKDVELRCDPISGHTALYWYRQSLGQGLEFLIYFQGNSAPDKSGLPSDRFSAERTGGSVSTLTIQRTQQEDSAVYLCASSPQMDTQYFGPGTRLTVL.

This clone has just a few counts. The V call is TRBV5-5, the J call TRBJ1-1, with TRBD1 identical over 9 bases. The CDR3 spans 16 residues. The germline V gene has CDR1 SGHKS and CDR2 YYEKEE (reference sequence). The ends lost 0 bases at V and 1 base at J; junction bases unmatched: 4. Written as DNA, the CDR3 is TGTGCCAGCAGCTTGGCCCCGGGACAGGGGAACACTGAAGCTTTCTTT. Translating gives CASSLAPGQGNTEAFF.

This clone was detected once. V usage is TRBV25-1 and J usage is TRBJ2-7; tentatively, D is TRBD2 (5 bases). CDR1 and CDR2 (germline): MGHDK, SYGVNS. Trimming left V 4 bases short and J 5 bases short, with 9 bases between. The CDR3 extends over 12 amino acids. CDR3 DNA: TGTGCCAGCAGTGCGGGAATTAACGAGCAGTACTTC. As protein: CASSAGINEQYF.

The chain uses TRBV5-1 and TRBJ2-7; 7 nucleotides align to TRBD1. With 6 bases clipped from V and 5 bases from J, the junction kept 11 bases outside the gene matches. CDR1 and CDR2 from the germline V gene are SGHRS and YFSETQ. This CDR3 contains 14 residues. The CDR3 region is CASTAWIGTDEQYF. DNA of the CDR3: TGCGCCAGCACAGCTTGGATAGGGACAGACGAGCAGTACTTC.